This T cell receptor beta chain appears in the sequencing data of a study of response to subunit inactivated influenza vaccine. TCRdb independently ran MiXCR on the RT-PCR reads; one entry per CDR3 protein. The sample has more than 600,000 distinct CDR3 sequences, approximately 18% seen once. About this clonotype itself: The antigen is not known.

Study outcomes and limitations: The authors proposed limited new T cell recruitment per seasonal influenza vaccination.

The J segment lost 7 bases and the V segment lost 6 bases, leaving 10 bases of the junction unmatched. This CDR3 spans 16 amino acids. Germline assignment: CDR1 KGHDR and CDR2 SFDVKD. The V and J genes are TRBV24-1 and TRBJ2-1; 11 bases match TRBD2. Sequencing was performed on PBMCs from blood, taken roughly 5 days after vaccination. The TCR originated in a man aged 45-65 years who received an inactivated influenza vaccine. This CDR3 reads CATSSLAGGPWNEQFF. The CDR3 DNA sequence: TGTGCCACCAGTTCTTTAGCGGGAGGGCCGTGGAATGAGCAGTTCTTC.